Here is one TCR beta chain with its context. In the original workflow: Nucleated cell counts were estimated from reference gene primer amplification. Using immunoSEQ multiplex PCR, the repertoire was profiled, and TCRdb retains in-frame clones only, with some absent. V, J and clone size were drawn from that table, and D and trimming were deduced from the DNA. Here the sample spans a few hundred thousand clones, 80% to 90% being singletons. The study recruited people aged 18 to 89 years across around 23 US areas. This record comes from a study of blood T cell repertoires in COVID-19. The length of the CDR3 is 11 residues.

This receptor was taken from a woman aged 40 to 50 with acute COVID-19. The gene calls are TRBV21-1 and TRBJ1-1; the table's D call TRBD1 went unverified against the DNA. TRBV21-1 is a documented pseudogene. Input material: PBMCs or T cells enriched from blood (not recorded which). The DNA for the CDR3 is TGTGCCAGCAGGGGCAACACTGAAGCTTTCTTT. This sequence encodes CASRGNTEAFF.